The present T cell receptor beta chain was sequenced within a study of chemoradiotherapy in HPV16-positive cancers. The table came from immunoSEQ multiplex PCR; TCRdb's copy has only in-frame clones and leaves some out. The sample holds approximately 30,000 clones, over 90% seen once. Trimming cost V 3 bases and J 3 bases; bases outside gene matches: 5. There are 16 residues in the CDR3. Germline loops: CDR1 SEHNR, CDR2 FQNEAQ (reference sequence). This clone showed up just once. V is TRBV7-9 and J is TRBJ2-5, with 12 bases that match TRBD2. Specimen: blood, collected from a patient who underwent chemoradiotherapy. The receptor's source is a human donor with HPV-associated anogenital cancer. This chain's CDR3 is CASSFRLAGEKETQYF. The CDR3 DNA follows: TGTGCCAGCAGCTTCAGACTAGCGGGGGAAAAAGAGACCCAGTACTTC.